The source of this TCR beta chain is a study of regulatory dendritic cells for organ transplantation. Points from the study as a whole: Memory T cells were less diverse than naive, with memory CD8+ most oligoclonal.

The CDR3 is 15 residues long. J lost 5 bases, V lost 1 base, and 8 bases had no gene match. Germline V lookup: CDR1 SGHAT, CDR2 FQDESV (reference sequence). On this clone: The antigen is undetermined.

Assay used: immunoSEQ multiplex PCR; TCRdb lists only in-frame clones, some missing. The sample yields 30,000 to 35,000 clones, 70% to 90% seen once. Sequenced input: naive CD4+ T cells from blood. Subset described: CD45RA+ naive T cells. The TCR originated in a human donor in good health. This rearrangement joins TRBV11-1 to TRBJ2-7; 7 bases fit TRBD1. The CDR3 bases are TGTGCCAGCAGCTTAGGGGACAGCCGAAGCGACGAGCAGTACTTC. Protein product: CASSLGDSRSDEQYF.